This T cell receptor (beta chain) comes out of a study of blood T cells in healthy people across ages. This CDR3 is 15 amino acids long. Germline V gene lookup returns CDR1 SGHRS and CDR2 YFSETQ. The V end was cut by 0 bases, the J end by 13 bases, with 20 bases between. Turning to this clonotype: Its antigen remains unidentified.

The authors ran a second PCR of roughly 6 to 12 cycles using a sample-barcoded 5' primer and a J-beta primer mix. TCRdb reanalysed the 5' RACE reads using MiXCR and keeps one entry per CDR3 protein. The data show around 1,800,000 distinct CDR3 sequences, approximately 39% seen once. Study conclusions and caveats: Nothing was known about donor CMV status, and this possibly confounded expanded clonotype changes. Naive T cell percentage and TCR beta diversity correlated strongly. One million T cells yielded diversity estimates that were considered underestimates. The study found more naive CD4+ cells and higher diversity in long-lived than aged donors.

Material for sequencing was blood. The clonotype comes from a human donor in good health. This chain joins TRBV5-1 and TRBJ2-4; D uncertain. CDR3 amino acids: CASSLGWGSSYQQYF. CDR3 DNA: TGCGCCAGCAGCTTGGGATGGGGATCGTCCTACCAGCAGTACTTC.